This passage covers 10 T cell receptor beta chains from one sample sequenced in a study of T cells after yellow fever vaccination. MiXCR was run by TCRdb on the 5' RACE reads, yielding one entry per CDR3 protein. The profile shows roughly 320,000 distinct CDR3 sequences, roughly 10% of them singletons. The source was CD4+ T cells sorted from PBMCs, collected 45 days after the yellow fever booster vaccination. The receptors come from a man younger than 35 who received the YFV17D yellow fever vaccine.

J is TRBJ1-5 and V is TRBV7-9, with D possibly TRBD1 on 6 matching bases. The ends were cut back, 1 base at V and 7 bases at J, with 14 bases in the middle. Germline values: CDR1 SEHNR, CDR2 FQNEAQ (reference sequence). The CDR3 length is 15 residues. The CDR3 DNA reads TGTGCCAGCAGCTTAGGCAACAGGGAGGGACAGCCCCAGCATTTT. It encodes CASSLGNREGQPQHF.

The chain uses TRBV4-3 and TRBJ2-5, with TRBD2 matching 10 bases. Trimming removed 4 bases from V and 3 bases from J; junction bases left unmatched: 5. The CDR3 length is 15 residues. From germline, CDR1 is LGHNA and CDR2 YSLEER. This CDR3 is CASSRLGLAEETQYF. The CDR3 nucleotides are TGCGCCAGCAGCCGCCTAGGACTAGCGGAAGAGACCCAGTACTTC.

Regarding this clonotype: This may be a read error, as it is one base from a much larger clone. The chain has TRBV5-1 and TRBJ2-5; perhaps TRBD2 as D (5 bases). Germline V CDR1 and CDR2: SGHRS, YFSETQ. This CDR3 comprises 16 residues. CDR3 sequence (DNA): TGCGCCAGCAGCTTGTGGTCCGGCAAGGCTGGGGAGACCCTGTACTTC. The encoded protein is CASSLWSGKAGETLYF.

This rearrangement joins TRBV7-3 to TRBJ1-1, with D hard to call. The germline CDR1 and CDR2 sequences are SGHTA and FQGTGA. The CDR3 is 15 amino acids. With 7 bases removed from V and 2 bases from J, the gap between germline ends came to 17 bases. The CDR3 nucleotides read TGTGCCAGCAACCTCATGGTCGCGACAAACACTGAAGCTTTCTTT. This gives the protein CASNLMVATNTEAFF.

DNA for the CDR3: TGTGCCAGCAGTGAAGGTAGCCCGACTACCTACGAGCAGTACGTC. Translated, it gives CASSEGSPTTYEQYV. V and J are TRBV2 and TRBJ2-7, with D tentatively TRBD2 (5 bases). Germline CDR1 is SNHLY and CDR2 is FYNNEI. V gave up 1 base and J gave up 2 bases, with 12 bases separating them. The CDR3 is made up of 15 amino acids.

This clonotype was observed many times. The chain joins TRBV4-2 to TRBJ2-5, with TRBD1 matching over 8 bases. Germline CDR1 is LGHNA and CDR2 is YNFKEQ. Trimming removed 1 base from V and 5 bases from J; junction bases left unmatched: 6. The CDR3 length is 15 residues. Written as DNA, the CDR3 is TGTGCCAGCAGCCAAGGGACAGGGAGAGGGGAGACCCAGTACTTC. The encoded protein is CASSQGTGRGETQYF.

This chain connects TRBV7-9 to TRBJ2-3; 7 nucleotides agree with TRBD2. J was trimmed by 3 bases and V by 5 bases; bases with no gene match: 11. This CDR3 is 16 amino acids long. Germline V gene sequence: CDR1 SEHNR, CDR2 FQNEAQ (reference sequence). CDR3 sequence: CASSTRRAGVTDTQYF. The DNA of the CDR3 is TGTGCCAGCAGCACCCGTAGGGCGGGGGTAACAGATACGCAGTATTTT.

The chain links TRBV20-1 to TRBJ2-1, with 13 bases fitting TRBD2. The CDR3 consists of 18 residues. The V and J ends lost 6 bases and 0 bases, in that order; junction bases with no gene match: 11. Germline CDR1 and CDR2: DFQATT and SNEGSKA (reference sequence). The CDR3 nucleotides are TGCAGTGCCGACGTGGGACTAGCGGGACACCCCTCCTACAATGAGCAGTTCTTC. As protein: CSADVGLAGHPSYNEQFF.

V and J are TRBV7-8 and TRBJ2-2; tentative D call: TRBD1 (6 bases). Germline V gene sequence: CDR1 SGHVS, CDR2 FQNEAQ. Trimming stripped 5 bases from V and 1 base from J, with 8 bases between. The CDR3 runs 14 residues. The CDR3 nucleotides are TGTGCCAGCAGCCAGACAGGGAACACCGGGGAGCTGTTTTTT. It translates to CASSQTGNTGELFF.

This clonotype was found many times. The rearrangement joins TRBV3-1 to TRBJ2-2, with a possible D match to TRBD1 (5 bases). Germline assignment: CDR1 LGHDT and CDR2 YNNKEL (reference sequence). Trimming took off 4 bases at V and 1 base at J, with 16 bases between the two ends. The CDR3 spans 17 residues. The CDR3 DNA follows: TGTGCCAGCAGCCCATATCCCGTCGACAGGAACACCGGGGAGCTGTTTTTT. It yields the protein CASSPYPVDRNTGELFF.